This TCR beta chain stems from a study of T cell repertoires in cytomegalovirus infection. Study details: Carrying CMV and the relevant HLA type showed in public TCR beta signatures.

This clonotype was observed at least ten times. Its antigen is still unknown. The study's findings and limits: Ex vivo responses were dominated by HLA-C-restricted CMV-specific TCR beta clonotypes.

CDR3 length: 15 amino acids. J was trimmed by 3 bases and V by 5 bases; bases with no gene match: 6. The germline V gene encodes CDR1 SGHNT and CDR2 YENEEA. TCRdb called the reads again in MiXCR, with one record for every CDR3 protein. The sample yields about 310,000 distinct CDR3 sequences, 25% seen once. Sequencing used cultured PBMCs, obtained from culture after CMV antigen stimulation. V is TRBV11-3 and J is TRBJ2-5, with 10 nucleotides matching TRBD1. The sequence derives from a human donor in good health (CMV status not recorded). Some clones in this sample may be carry-over from other donors' samples. The CDR3 nucleotides are TGTGCCAGCAGCCAGACAGGGGGCTGGGAAGAGACCCAGTACTTC. Protein sequence: CASSQTGGWEETQYF.